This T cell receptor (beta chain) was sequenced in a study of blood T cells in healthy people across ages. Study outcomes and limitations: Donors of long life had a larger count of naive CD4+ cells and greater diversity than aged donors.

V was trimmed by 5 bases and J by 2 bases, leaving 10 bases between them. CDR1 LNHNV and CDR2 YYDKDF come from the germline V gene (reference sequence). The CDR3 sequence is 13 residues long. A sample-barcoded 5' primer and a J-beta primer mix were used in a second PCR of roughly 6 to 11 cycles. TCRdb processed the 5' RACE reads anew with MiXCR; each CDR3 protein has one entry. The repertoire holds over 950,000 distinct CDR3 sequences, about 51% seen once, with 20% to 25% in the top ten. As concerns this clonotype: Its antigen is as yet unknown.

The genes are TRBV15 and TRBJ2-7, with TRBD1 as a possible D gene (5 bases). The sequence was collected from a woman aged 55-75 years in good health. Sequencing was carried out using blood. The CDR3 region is CATSPGHAYEQYF. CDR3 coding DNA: TGTGCCACCAGCCCTGGACATGCCTACGAGCAGTACTTC. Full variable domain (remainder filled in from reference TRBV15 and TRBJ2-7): DAMVIQNPRYQVTQFGKPVTLSCSQTLNHNVMYWYQQKSSQAPKLLFHYYDKDFNNEADTPDNFQSRRPNTSFCFLDIRSPGLGDTAMYLCATSPGHAYEQYFGPGTRLTVT.